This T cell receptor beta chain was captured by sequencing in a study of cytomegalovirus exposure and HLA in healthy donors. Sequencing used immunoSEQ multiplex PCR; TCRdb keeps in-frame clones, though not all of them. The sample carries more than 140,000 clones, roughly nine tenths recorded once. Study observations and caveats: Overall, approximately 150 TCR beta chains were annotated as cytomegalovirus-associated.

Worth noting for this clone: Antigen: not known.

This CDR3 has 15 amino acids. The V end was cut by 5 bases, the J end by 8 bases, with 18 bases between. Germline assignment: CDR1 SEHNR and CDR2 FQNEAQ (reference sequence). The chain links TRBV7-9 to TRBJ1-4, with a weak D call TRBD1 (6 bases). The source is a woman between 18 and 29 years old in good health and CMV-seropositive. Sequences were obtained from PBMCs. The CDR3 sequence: CASSTSTGLGEKLFF. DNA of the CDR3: TGTGCCAGCAGCACAAGTACAGGGCTGGGGGAAAAACTGTTTTTT.